This record concerns one T cell receptor (beta chain) sequence. This CDR3 has 16 amino acids. Germline V gene data show CDR1 as LNHDA and CDR2 as SQIVND (reference sequence). Unmatched junction bases numbered 6, after V lost 2 bases and J lost 4 bases. This entry comes from a study of blood T cell repertoires in COVID-19. Assignment of participants to cohorts was predicated upon participant-reported clinical history. Cohort 3 donors counted as recovered after two negative PCRs, clearance, or resolved symptoms. Here immunoSEQ multiplex PCR was the method, and the copy in TCRdb shows in-frame clones only, minus some. Of some 200,000 clones detected, around 90% appear once; the ten largest clones hold more than 2%.

This sequence joins TRBV19 and TRBJ1-1; the match to TRBD1 covers 11 bases. The source material was PBMCs or T cells enriched from blood (not recorded which). The origin of this receptor is a young woman who had recovered from COVID-19. The CDR3 DNA reads as TGTGCCAGTAGTATAAGGGACAGGGGGGTCCGCACTGAAGCTTTCTTT. Its translation is CASSIRDRGVRTEAFF.